This T cell receptor (beta chain) was identified during a study of T cell responses to AZD1222 COVID-19 vaccine. Study overall: Doses given second, at about 4 or about 12 weeks, were pooled.

In the case of this clone: Its specificity is unknown.

Looked up from germline, CDR1 is MNHEY and CDR2 is SVGAGI. The CDR3 consists of 12 residues. The V end was cut by 4 bases, the J end by 4 bases, with 7 bases between. General study results and limits: Clonal diversity may have been underestimated, and the donors were mostly white British, with more females than males. Spike-spanning, vaccine-associated CD4 TCRs were dominant at 160-218 and 743-854. Increased Spike-specific TCR breadth and depth were observed after two AZD1222 doses.

Data came from immunoSEQ multiplex PCR; TCRdb stores just in-frame clones and leaves some out. The top ten clones hold 11% of a sample with about 76,000 clones, roughly 88% of them seen once. The sample here was peripheral blood, taken on day 0 of AZD1222 vaccination. V usage is TRBV6-5 and J usage is TRBJ1-2; D gene unclear. The sequence derives from an adult in good health. The CDR3, as DNA: TGTGCCAGCAGTTCCCTGGGCTATGGCTACACCTTC. This sequence encodes CASSSLGYGYTF.